The entry below gives a single TCR beta chain sequence along with its context. No antigen is known for it. The data stem from a study of OX40 agonist ivuxolimab in advanced cancers. Across the whole study: As their treatment, patients were administered ivuxolimab, an agonistic anti-OX40 (CD134) antibody. Study-wide points: The authors also found low normalized T-cell clonal expansion in some nonresponders. Doses of 0.1 to 3.0 mg/kg were accompanied by clonal expansion of CD4+ and CD8+ blood T cells by week 6.

TCRdb's copy holds only in-frame clones and misses some; the assay was immunoSEQ multiplex PCR. The data contain 45,000 to 60,000 clones, about nine tenths of them seen just once; the ten biggest clones take up 5.4%. The CDR3 has 15 amino acids. The germline V and J ends were trimmed by 0 bases and 2 bases, with 11 bases remaining between them. In germline, CDR1 is SGHRS, CDR2 YFSETQ. The clonotype was recovered from an adult with an advanced solid tumor such as melanoma, head and neck, liver or kidney cancer. The source material was CD4+ or CD8+ T cells sorted from blood, sampled in a trial of the OX40 agonist ivuxolimab. V gene TRBV5-1 combines with J gene TRBJ1-2; a possible D gene is TRBD1 (5 bases). This chain's CDR3 is CASSLEGSLNYGYTF. The CDR3 DNA sequence: TGCGCCAGCAGCTTGGAGGGGTCCCTAAACTATGGCTACACCTTC.